This T cell receptor (beta chain) comes out of a study of blood T cell repertoires in COVID-19. Overall study: Samples came from the United States, Italy and Spain, spanning acute and convalescent COVID-19. PBMCs, B-cell-depleted T cells, or T cells provided the cDNA or gDNA that made up the material.

This clone was detected once. Libraries were prepared by immunoSEQ multiplex PCR; TCRdb keeps only in-frame clonotypes and omits some of them. Among some 110,000 clones listed, over 65% were seen once. Trimming stripped 7 bases from V and 6 bases from J, with 10 bases between. The CDR3 has 13 residues. The receptor was isolated from a man between 65 and 85 years old with acute or convalescent COVID-19. The rearrangement joins TRBV12-3 or TRBV12-4 to TRBJ1-6; D not certain. Sequencing input: peripheral blood. The CDR3 DNA reads as TGTGCCAGCACCCGGCAGGTTAATTCACCCCTCCACTTT. The encoded protein is CASTRQVNSPLHF.